Each of the 3 T cell receptor beta chains below was sequenced from the same sample in a study of T-cell reconstitution after alpha-beta-depleted transplantation in children. Construction of the TCRbeta library involved unique molecular identifiers. TCRdb re-analysed the PCR reads in MiXCR, keeping a single row per CDR3 protein. The data contain hundreds of thousands of distinct CDR3 sequences, 16% of them singletons. The input for sequencing was PBMCs from the stem cell graft donor, taken from the stem cell graft. The receptors were gathered from a human donor who donated a stem cell graft to a child with acute myeloid leukemia.

This clonotype was picked up many times. The rearrangement uses TRBV20-1 and TRBJ1-1, with D unclear. Trimming removed 3 bases from V and 0 bases from J, with 11 bases in between. The CDR3 length is 14 residues. Per germline, CDR1 DFQATT and CDR2 SNEGSKA (reference sequence). The CDR3 region is CSASGLTMNTEAFF. DNA for the CDR3: TGCAGTGCTAGTGGACTTACCATGAACACTGAAGCTTTCTTT.

The DNA of the CDR3 is TGCAGTGCCTTTAGGACAGGGGGCTTCTCGAACACCGGGGAGCTGTTTTTT. This codes for CSAFRTGGFSNTGELFF. The rearrangement joins TRBV20-1 to TRBJ2-2; the match to TRBD1 covers 11 bases. The trim removed 6 bases at V and 0 bases at J, leaving 9 bases unmatched. The CDR3 is 17 amino acids. Germline V gene sequence: CDR1 DFQATT, CDR2 SNEGSKA (reference sequence).

This clonotype was recorded many times. The V gene is TRBV20-1, the J gene TRBJ1-1; TRBD1 matches 8 bases. The CDR3 consists of 16 residues. The V segment lost 1 base and the J segment 0 bases; nucleotides outside the gene matches: 7. In germline, CDR1 is DFQATT, CDR2 SNEGSKA (reference sequence). CDR3 loop: CSARAGTGLLNTEAFF. The CDR3, as DNA: TGCAGTGCTAGAGCCGGGACAGGACTTTTGAACACTGAAGCTTTCTTT.